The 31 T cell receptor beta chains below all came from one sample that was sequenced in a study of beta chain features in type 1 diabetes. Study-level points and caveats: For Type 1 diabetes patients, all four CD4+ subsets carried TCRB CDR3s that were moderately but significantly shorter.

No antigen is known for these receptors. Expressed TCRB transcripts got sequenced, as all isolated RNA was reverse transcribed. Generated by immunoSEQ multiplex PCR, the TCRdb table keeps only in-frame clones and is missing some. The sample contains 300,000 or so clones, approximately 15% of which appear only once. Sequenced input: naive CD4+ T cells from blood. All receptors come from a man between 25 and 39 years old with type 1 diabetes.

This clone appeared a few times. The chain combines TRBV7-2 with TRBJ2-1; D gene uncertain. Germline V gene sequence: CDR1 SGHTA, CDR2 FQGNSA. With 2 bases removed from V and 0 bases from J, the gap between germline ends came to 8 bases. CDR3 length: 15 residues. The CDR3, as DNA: TGTGCCAGCAGCTTAAGCTGGAGCTCCTACAATGAGCAGTTCTTC. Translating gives CASSLSWSSYNEQFF.

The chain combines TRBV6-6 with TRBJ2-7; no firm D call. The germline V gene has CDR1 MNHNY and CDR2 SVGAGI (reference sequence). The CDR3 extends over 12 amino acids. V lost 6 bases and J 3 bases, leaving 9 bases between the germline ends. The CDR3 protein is CASSRLVYEQYF. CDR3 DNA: TGTGCCAGCAGCCGACTCGTCTACGAGCAGTACTTC.

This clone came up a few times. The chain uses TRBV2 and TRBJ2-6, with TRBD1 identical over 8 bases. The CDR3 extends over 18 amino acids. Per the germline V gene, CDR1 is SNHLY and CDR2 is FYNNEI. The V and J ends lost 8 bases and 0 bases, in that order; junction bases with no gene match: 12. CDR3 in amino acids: CASPHATGGLSGANVLTF. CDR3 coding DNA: TGTGCCAGCCCCCATGCCACAGGGGGTCTCTCTGGGGCCAACGTCCTGACTTTC.

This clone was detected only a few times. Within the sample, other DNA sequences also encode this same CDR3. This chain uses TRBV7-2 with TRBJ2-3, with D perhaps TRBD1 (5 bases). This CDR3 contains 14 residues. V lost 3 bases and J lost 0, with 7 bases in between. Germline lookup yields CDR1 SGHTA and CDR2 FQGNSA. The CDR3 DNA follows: TGTGCCAGCAGCTTCCGACAGAGCACAGATACGCAGTATTTT. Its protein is CASSFRQSTDTQYF.

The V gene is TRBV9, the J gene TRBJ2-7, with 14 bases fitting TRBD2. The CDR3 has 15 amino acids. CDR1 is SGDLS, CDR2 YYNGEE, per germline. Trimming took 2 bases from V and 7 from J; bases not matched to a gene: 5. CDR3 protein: CASSVGTSGRREQYF. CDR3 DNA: TGTGCCAGCAGCGTTGGGACTAGCGGGAGACGGGAGCAGTACTTC.

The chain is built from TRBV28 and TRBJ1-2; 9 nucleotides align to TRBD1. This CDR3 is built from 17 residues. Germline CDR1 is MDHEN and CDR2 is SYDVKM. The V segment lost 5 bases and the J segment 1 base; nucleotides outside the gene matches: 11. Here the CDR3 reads CASSNTGGGPNNYGYTF. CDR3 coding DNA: TGTGCCAGCAGTAATACAGGGGGCGGGCCCAATAACTATGGCTACACCTTC.

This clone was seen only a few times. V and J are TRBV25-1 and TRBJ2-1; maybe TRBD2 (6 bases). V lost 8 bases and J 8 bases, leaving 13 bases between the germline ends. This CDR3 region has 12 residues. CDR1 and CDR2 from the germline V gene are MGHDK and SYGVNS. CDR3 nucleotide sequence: TGTGCCAGCCATAAGGAGGGCTATGAGCAGTTCTTC. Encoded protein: CASHKEGYEQFF.

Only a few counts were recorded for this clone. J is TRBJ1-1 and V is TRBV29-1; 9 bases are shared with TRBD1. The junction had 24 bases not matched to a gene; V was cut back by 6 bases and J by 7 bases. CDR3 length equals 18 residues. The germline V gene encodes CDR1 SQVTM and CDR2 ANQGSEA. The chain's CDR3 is CSVASGQGTGLFTGEAFF. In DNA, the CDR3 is TGCAGCGTAGCATCAGGACAGGGGACTGGCCTTTTTACGGGTGAAGCTTTCTTT.

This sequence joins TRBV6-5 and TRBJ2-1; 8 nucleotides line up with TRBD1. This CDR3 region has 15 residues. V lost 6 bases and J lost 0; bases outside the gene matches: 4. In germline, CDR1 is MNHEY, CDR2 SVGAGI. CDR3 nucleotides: TGTGCCAGCAGCCGGGGACAGGACTCCTACAATGAGCAGTTCTTC. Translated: CASSRGQDSYNEQFF.

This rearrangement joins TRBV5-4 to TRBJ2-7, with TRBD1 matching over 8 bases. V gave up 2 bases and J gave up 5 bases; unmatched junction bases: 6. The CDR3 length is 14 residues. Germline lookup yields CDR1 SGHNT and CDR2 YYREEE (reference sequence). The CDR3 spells CASSFQGAYHEQYF. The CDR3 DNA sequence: TGTGCCAGCAGCTTTCAGGGGGCGTACCACGAGCAGTACTTC.

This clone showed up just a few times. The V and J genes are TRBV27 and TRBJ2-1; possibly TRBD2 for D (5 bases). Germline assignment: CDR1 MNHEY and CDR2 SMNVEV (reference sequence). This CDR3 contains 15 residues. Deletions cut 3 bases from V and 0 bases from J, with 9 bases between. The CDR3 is CASSLGRSSYNEQFF. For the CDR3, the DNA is TGTGCCAGCAGTTTGGGGAGAAGCTCCTACAATGAGCAGTTCTTC.

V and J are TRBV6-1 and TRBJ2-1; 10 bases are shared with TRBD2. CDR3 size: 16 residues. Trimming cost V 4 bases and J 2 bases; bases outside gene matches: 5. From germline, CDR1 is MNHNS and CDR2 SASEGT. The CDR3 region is CASSGPSGSPYNEQFF. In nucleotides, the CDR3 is TGTGCCAGCAGTGGGCCTAGCGGGAGTCCCTACAATGAGCAGTTCTTC.

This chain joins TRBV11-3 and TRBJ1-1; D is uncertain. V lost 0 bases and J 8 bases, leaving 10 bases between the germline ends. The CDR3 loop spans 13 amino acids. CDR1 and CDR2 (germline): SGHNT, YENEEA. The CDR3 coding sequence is TGTGCCAGCAGCTTAGATCCCGACGGGGAAGCTTTCTTT. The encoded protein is CASSLDPDGEAFF.

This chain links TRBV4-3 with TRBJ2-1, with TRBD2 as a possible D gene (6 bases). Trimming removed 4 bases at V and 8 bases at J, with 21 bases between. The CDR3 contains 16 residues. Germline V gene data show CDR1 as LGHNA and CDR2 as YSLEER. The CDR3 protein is CASSPGRHFWLDEQFF. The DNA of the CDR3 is TGCGCCAGCAGCCCAGGGAGGCACTTCTGGCTGGATGAGCAGTTCTTC.

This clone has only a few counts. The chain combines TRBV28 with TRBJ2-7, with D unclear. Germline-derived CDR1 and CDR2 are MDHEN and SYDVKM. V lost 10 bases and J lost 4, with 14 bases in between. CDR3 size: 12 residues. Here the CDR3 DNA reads TGTGCCACCGCGGAGAAGCTATACGAGCAGTACTTC. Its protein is CATAEKLYEQYF.

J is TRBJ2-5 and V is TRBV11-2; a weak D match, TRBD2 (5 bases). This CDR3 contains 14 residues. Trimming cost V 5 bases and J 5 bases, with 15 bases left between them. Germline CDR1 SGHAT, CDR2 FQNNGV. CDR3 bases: TGTGCCAGCAGCCGCCCGGCGGGTGCGGAGACCCAGTACTTC. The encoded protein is CASSRPAGAETQYF.

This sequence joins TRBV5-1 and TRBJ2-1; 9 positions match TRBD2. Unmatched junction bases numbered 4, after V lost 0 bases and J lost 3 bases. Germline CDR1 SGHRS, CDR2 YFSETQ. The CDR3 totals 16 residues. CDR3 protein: CASSLAGAGGYNEQFF. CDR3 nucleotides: TGCGCCAGCAGCTTGGCCGGAGCGGGAGGCTACAATGAGCAGTTCTTC.

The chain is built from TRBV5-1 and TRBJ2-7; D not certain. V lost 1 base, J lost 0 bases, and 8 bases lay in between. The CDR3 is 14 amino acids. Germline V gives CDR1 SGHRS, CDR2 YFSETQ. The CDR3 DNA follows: TGCGCCAGCAGCTTGCTAATTAGCTCCTACGAGCAGTACTTC. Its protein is CASSLLISSYEQYF.

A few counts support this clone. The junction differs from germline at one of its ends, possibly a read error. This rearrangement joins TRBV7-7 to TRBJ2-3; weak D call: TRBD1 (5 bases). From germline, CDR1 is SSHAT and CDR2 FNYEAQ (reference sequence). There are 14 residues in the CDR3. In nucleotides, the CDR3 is TGTGCTAGCAGCATGGACACCGTCACAGATACGCAGTATTTT. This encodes CASSMDTVTDTQYF.

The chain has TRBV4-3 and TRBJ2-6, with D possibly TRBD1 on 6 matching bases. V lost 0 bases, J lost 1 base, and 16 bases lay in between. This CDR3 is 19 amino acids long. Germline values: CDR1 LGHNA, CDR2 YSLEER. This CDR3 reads CASSQEPPDRRSGANVLTF. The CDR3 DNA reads TGCGCCAGCAGCCAAGAACCGCCTGACAGGAGGTCTGGGGCCAACGTCCTGACTTTC.

This chain's CDR3 is CASSTRTGSLLSTDTQYF. The CDR3 nucleotides are TGTGCCAGCAGCACCCGGACAGGGTCATTACTTAGCACAGATACGCAGTATTTT. The chain has TRBV9 and TRBJ2-3; 8 bases agree with TRBD1. V was pared by 4 bases and J by 0 bases, with 13 bases of the junction left unmatched. The CDR3 is 18 residues long. CDR1 and CDR2 (germline): SGDLS, YYNGEE. Full variable domain (remainder filled in from reference TRBV9 and TRBJ2-3): DSGVTQTPKHLITATGQRVTLRCSPRSGDLSVYWYQQSLDQGLQFLIQYYNGEERAKGNILERFSAQQFPDLHSELNLSSLELGDSALYFCASSTRTGSLLSTDTQYFGPGTRLTVL.

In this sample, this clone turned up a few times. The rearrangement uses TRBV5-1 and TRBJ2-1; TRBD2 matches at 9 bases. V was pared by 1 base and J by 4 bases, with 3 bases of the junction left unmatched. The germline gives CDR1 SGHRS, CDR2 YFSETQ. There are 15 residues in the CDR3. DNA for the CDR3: TGCGCCAGCAGCTTGATGGCGGGGGGGTACAATGAGCAGTTCTTC. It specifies CASSLMAGGYNEQFF.

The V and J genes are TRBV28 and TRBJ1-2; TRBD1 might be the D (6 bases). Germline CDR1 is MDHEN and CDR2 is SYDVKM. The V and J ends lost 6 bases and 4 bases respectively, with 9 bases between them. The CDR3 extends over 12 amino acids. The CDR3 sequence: CASRTGFYGYTF. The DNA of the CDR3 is TGTGCCAGCAGAACAGGGTTCTATGGCTACACCTTC.

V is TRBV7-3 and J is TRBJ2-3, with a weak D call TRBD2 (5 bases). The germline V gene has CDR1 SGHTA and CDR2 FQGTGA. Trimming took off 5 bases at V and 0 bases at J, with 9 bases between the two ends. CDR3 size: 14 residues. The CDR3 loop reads CASSPRLSTDTQYF. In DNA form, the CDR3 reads TGTGCCAGCAGCCCCCGACTAAGCACAGATACGCAGTATTTT.

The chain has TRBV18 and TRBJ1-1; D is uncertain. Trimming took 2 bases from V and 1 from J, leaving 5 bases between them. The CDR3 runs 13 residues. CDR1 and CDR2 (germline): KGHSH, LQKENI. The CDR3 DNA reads TGTGCCAGCTCACCAAGCGAGAACACTGAAGCTTTCTTT. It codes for CASSPSENTEAFF.

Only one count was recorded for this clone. The CDR3, as DNA: TGTGCCAGTACAAGGAATATAAAGACAGGGGTTGACTATGGCTACACCTTC. Residues: CASTRNIKTGVDYGYTF. The chain joins TRBV19 to TRBJ1-2; 8 bases align to TRBD1. The CDR3 runs to 17 residues. Germline V gene data show CDR1 as LNHDA and CDR2 as SQIVND (reference sequence). With V trimmed by 7 bases and J by 3 bases, 16 bases remained unmatched.

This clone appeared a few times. For the CDR3, the DNA is TGTGCCAGCTCACAATATAGCAATCAGCCCCAGCATTTT. Protein: CASSQYSNQPQHF. The rearrangement links TRBV18 to TRBJ1-5; D is ambiguous. With 4 bases removed from V and 0 bases from J, the gap between germline ends came to 4 bases. Germline CDR1 reads KGHSH; CDR2 reads LQKENI. The CDR3 is made up of 13 amino acids. The full variable domain, its missing parts supplied by reference TRBV18 and TRBJ1-5, is NAGVMQNPRHLVRRRGQEARLRCSPMKGHSHVYWYRQLPEEGLKFMVYLQKENIIDESGMPKERFSAEFPKEGPSILRIQQVVRGDSAAYFCASSQYSNQPQHFGDGTRLSIL.

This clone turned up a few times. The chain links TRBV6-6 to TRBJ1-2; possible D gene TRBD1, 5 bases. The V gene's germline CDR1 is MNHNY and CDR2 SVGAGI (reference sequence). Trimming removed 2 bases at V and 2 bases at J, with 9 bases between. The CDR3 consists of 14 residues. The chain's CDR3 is CASSYATANYGYTF. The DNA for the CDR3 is TGTGCCAGCAGTTACGCGACAGCCAACTATGGCTACACCTTC.

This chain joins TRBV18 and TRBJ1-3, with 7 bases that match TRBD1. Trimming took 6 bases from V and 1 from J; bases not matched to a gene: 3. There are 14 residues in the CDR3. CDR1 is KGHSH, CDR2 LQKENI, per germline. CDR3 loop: CASSTGNSGNTIYF. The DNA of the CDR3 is TGTGCCAGCTCGACAGGGAATTCTGGAAACACCATATATTTT. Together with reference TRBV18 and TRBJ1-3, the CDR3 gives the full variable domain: NAGVMQNPRHLVRRRGQEARLRCSPMKGHSHVYWYRQLPEEGLKFMVYLQKENIIDESGMPKERFSAEFPKEGPSILRIQQVVRGDSAAYFCASSTGNSGNTIYFGEGSWLTVV.

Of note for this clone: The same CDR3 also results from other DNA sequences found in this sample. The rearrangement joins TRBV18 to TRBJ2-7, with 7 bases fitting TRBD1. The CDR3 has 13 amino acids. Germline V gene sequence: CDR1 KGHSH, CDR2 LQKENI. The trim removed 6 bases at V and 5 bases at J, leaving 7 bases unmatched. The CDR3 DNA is TGTGCCAGCTCTCCCCGTGACAGGGACGAGCAGTACTTC. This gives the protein CASSPRDRDEQYF.

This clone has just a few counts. CDR3 protein: CACVGQGYYEQYF. The CDR3 coding sequence is TGTGCCTGCGTAGGACAGGGGTATTACGAGCAGTACTTC. The rearrangement links TRBV30 to TRBJ2-7, with 9 bases that match TRBD1. This CDR3 contains 13 residues. In germline, CDR1 is GTSNPN, CDR2 SVGIG (reference sequence). Trimming cost V 6 bases and J 4 bases; bases outside gene matches: 7.